This entry concerns a single TCR beta chain. Its binding antigen is unknown. The junction departs from germline at one end; a sequencing error may be responsible. The roughly 39 donors, aged about 6 to 95 years, were systemically healthy Caucasian individuals from Russia. Around 9.9 milliliters of peripheral blood were collected from each donor into EDTA-treated Vacutainer tubes. PBMCs were isolated by Ficoll-Paque density-gradient centrifugation, with at least 6.5 million obtained per sample. Total RNA was extracted from PBMCs with Trizol reagent, with at least 6 micrograms obtained per sample. For every donor, an aliquot of PBMCs went through flow cytometry to measure the percentages of naive CD45RAhigh/CD27high T cells. This sample is drawn from a study of blood T cells in healthy people across ages (dated by TCRdb to between 2015 and 2016). In the study overall: In model experiments, roughly one uniquely barcoded TCR beta cDNA molecule per two T cells was captured by template switching. Using deep sequencing normalized with unique cDNA molecular identifiers, the study measured how TCR beta repertoire diversity changes with age. Donors were grouped into four age groups: young (average approximately 15 years), middle-aged (over 35), aged (around 62) and long-lived (roughly 80). To avoid experimental bias, donors of different ages were randomly spread across the sequencing lanes. Using the same blood draw, the study looked at two additional independent replicas of 1 million unique cDNA reads for two donors, one aged 18 to 30 and the other aged 80 or older.

On the study overall, not on this receptor specifically: Because donor CMV infection status was unknown, age-related changes in expanded clonotypes were potentially confounded. Observed TCR beta diversity correlated strongly with the percentage of naive T cells measured by flow cytometry. Because profiling used bulk unsorted PBMCs, naive and antigen-experienced compartments could not be compared conclusively. Estimates of total diversity based on one million sequenced T cells were regarded as lower bounds and as underestimates. Compared with the aged group, the long-lived group had more naive CD4+ T cells, fewer expanded clones and increased TCR diversity, a pattern suggesting age selection. As age increased, observed TCR beta diversity per million T cells dropped in a roughly linear way, and a significant reduction was already evident by age around 41.

The CDR3 runs 16 amino acids, cysteine and phenylalanine included. Only the CDR3 DNA is retained, 48 bases long and in frame from the first base. The germline V gene gives CDR1 as KGHSH and CDR2 as LQKENI. Library preparation used 5' RACE. TCRdb records Illumina HiSeq 2500 as the sequencer. The second PCR ran for roughly 7 to 12 cycles and used a J-beta primer mix along with a sample-barcoded 5' primer. Each TCR beta cDNA molecule received a unique molecular identifier from a template-switch 5' adaptor carrying 12 random nucleotides. At least 2.5 million CDR3-containing paired-end reads were obtained from each sample. All of the RNA was converted into first-strand cDNA using the Mint cDNA synthesis kit, with a TRBC-specific oligonucleotide serving as the primer. Following uracil-DNA glycosylase treatment, a first 18-cycle PCR with universal primers M1SS and BC2_uni_R was performed on all cDNA. The original methods were these. Normalization of each sample was performed by random selection of 1 million high-quality reads, each carrying a distinct molecular identifier. Instead of being binned into consensus sequences, reads that shared molecular identifiers were thrown out. CDR3 identification, clonotype clustering and error correction used MiTCR with a Q25 quality threshold and the strictest error-elimination algorithm. A nonparametric unseen species model using Euler transformation provided a lower-bound estimate of total TCR beta diversity. The public reads were quality trimmed at Q25 with fastp and then assembled into clones with MiXCR by TCRdb, keeping productive beta chains. Rows with a matching CDR3 protein are joined into one entry that keeps the most common DNA and genes. The V and J calls, along with clone size, are taken from TCRdb and not from the paper's own processing. Recorded for this sample are approximately 1.5 million distinct CDR3 sequences; roughly two fifths of them occurred a single time. Together, the top ten hold more than 4% of the sample.

Here the chain combines TRBV18 and TRBJ2-3, with TRBD2 tentatively as D gene (5 bases match). The sequence was obtained from a woman aged 18 to 35 in good health. Material: blood. The nucleotide sequence reads TGTGCCAGCTCACCCGGTGGTCCATCTAGCACAGATGCGCAGTATTTT. Translated, this gives CASSPGGPSSTDAQYF.